The following is a TCR beta chain sequence with its context. Its antigen is currently unknown. Researchers isolated CD4+ T cells once around 11 days of culture had elapsed. All study participants received two doses of BNT162b2 or mRNA-1273 vaccine. Days 3 and 7 saw half the medium replaced with IL-2 medium. The data were taken from a study of vaccination effects on CD4 cells after COVID-19. General study results and limits: Healthy vaccine recipients' vaccine-induced clones were almost all SARS-CoV-2 mono-reactive.

Sequencing was performed with immunoSEQ multiplex PCR; in TCRdb, only in-frame clones are kept and a portion is missing. The sample comprises fewer than 40,000 clones, 70% to 75% of which are singletons, and just under 15% rests with the top ten. Sequenced material: CD4+ T cells from PBMCs cultured without peptide, taken after COVID-19 vaccination. The TCR sequence derives from a human donor who received a COVID-19 vaccine.

The CDR3 DNA follows: TGTGCCAGCAGTTTATCGGGGCTAGCGCTCTACAATGAGCAGTTCTTC. This gives the protein CASSLSGLALYNEQFF. The chain is built from TRBV27 and TRBJ2-1; tentatively, D is TRBD2 (6 bases). V gave up 0 bases and J gave up 3 bases, with 12 bases separating them. This CDR3 spans 16 amino acids. Germline V gene data show CDR1 as MNHEY and CDR2 as SMNVEV (reference sequence).